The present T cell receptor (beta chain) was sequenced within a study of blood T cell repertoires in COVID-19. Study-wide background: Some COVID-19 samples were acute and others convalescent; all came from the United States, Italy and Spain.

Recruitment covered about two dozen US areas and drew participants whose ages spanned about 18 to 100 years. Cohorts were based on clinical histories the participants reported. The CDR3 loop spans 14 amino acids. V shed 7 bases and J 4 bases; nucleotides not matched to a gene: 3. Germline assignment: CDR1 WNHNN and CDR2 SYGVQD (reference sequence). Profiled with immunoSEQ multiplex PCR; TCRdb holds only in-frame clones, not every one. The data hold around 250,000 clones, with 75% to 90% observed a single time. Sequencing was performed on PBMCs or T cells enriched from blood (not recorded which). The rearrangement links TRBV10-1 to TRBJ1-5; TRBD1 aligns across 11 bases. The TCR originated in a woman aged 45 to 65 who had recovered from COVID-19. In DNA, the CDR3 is TGCGCCAGCAAGGGACAGGGGGGAAATCAGCCCCAGCATTTT. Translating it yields CASKGQGGNQPQHF.